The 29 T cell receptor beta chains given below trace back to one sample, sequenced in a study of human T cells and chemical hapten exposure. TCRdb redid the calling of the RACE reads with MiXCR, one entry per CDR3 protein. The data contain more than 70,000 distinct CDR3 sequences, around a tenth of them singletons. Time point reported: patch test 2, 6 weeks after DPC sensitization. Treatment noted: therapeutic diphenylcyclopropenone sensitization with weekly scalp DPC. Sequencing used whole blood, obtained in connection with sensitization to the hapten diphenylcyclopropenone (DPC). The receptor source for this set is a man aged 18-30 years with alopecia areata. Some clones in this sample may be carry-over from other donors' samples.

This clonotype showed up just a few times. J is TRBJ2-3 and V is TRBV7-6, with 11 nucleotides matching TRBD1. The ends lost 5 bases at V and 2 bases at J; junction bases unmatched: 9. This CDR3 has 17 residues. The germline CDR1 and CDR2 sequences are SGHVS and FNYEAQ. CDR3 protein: CASSTPGQGGPTDTQYF. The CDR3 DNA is TGTGCCAGCAGCACTCCGGGACAGGGGGGTCCCACAGATACGCAGTATTTT.

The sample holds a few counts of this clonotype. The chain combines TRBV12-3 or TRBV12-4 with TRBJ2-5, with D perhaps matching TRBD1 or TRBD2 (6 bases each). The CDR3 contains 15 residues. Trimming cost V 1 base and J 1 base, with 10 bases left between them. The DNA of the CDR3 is TGTGCCAGCAGTTTAGAGGGGGGCCCCCAAGAGACCCAGTACTTC. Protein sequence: CASSLEGGPQETQYF.

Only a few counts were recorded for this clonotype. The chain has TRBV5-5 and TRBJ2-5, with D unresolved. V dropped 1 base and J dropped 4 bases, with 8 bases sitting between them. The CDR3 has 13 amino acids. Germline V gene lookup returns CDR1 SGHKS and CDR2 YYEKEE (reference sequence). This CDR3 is CASSLLRVETQYF. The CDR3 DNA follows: TGTGCCAGCAGCTTGTTACGCGTAGAGACCCAGTACTTC.

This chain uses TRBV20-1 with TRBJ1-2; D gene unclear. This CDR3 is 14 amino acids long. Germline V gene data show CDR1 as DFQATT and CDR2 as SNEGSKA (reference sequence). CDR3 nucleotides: TGCTGTGGCCTTGACCCGGGCCGCCTTACGGGCTACACCTTC. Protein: CCGLDPGRLTGYTF.

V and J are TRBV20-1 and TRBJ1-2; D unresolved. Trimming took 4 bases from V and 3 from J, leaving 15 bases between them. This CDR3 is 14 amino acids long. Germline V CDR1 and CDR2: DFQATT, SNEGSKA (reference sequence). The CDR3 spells CSAKVLEVDYGYTF. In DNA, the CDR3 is TGCAGTGCTAAAGTCTTGGAGGTAGACTATGGCTACACCTTC.

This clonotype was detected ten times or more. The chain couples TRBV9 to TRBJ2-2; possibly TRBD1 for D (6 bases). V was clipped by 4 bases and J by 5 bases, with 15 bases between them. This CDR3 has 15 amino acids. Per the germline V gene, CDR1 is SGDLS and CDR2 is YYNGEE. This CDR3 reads CASSPRTVRTGELFF. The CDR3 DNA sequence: TGTGCCAGCAGCCCTCGGACAGTTAGGACCGGGGAGCTGTTTTTT.

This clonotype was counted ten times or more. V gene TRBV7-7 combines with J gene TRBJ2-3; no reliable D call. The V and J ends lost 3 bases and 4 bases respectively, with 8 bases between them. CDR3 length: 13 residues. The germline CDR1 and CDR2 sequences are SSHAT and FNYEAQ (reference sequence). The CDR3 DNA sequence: TGTGCCAGCAGCTTGACTTCCTCAGATACGCAGTATTTT. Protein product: CASSLTSSDTQYF.

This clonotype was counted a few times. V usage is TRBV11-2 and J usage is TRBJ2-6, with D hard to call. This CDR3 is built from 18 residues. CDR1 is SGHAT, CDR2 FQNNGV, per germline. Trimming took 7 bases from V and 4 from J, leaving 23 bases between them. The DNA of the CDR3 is TGTGCCAGCAATACGATCTCCAGCAGGACGTCGGGGGCCAACGTCCTGACTTTC. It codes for CASNTISSRTSGANVLTF.

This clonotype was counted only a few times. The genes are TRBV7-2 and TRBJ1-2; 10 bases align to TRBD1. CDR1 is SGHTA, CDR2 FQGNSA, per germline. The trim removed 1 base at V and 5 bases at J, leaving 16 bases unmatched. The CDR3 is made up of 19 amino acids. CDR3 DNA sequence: TGTGCCAGCAGCTTAGGAGCACGACAGGGGGCCCCAGACCCTTATGGCTACACCTTC. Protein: CASSLGARQGAPDPYGYTF. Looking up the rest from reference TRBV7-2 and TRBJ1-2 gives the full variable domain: GAGVSQSPSNKVTEKGKDVELRCDPISGHTALYWYRQSLGQGLEFLIYFQGNSAPDKSGLPSDRFSAERTGGSVSTLTIQRTQQEDSAVYLCASSLGARQGAPDPYGYTFGSGTRLTVV.

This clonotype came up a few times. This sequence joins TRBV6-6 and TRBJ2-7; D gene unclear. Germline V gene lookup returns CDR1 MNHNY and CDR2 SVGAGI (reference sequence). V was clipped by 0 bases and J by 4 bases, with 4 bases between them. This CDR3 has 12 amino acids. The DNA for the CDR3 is TGTGCCAGCAGTTACTCGACGTACGAGCAGTACTTC. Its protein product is CASSYSTYEQYF.

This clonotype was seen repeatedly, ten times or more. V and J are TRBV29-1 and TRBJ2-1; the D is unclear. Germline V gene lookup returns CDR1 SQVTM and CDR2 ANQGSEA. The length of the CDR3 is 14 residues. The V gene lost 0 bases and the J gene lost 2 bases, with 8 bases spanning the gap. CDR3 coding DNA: TGCAGCGTTGAAGATCTCAGAGCCTACAATGAGCAGTTCTTC. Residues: CSVEDLRAYNEQFF.

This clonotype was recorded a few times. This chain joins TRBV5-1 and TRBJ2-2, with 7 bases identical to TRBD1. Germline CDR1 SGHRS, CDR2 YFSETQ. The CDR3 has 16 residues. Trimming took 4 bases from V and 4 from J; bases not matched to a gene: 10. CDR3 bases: TGCGCCAGCAGCCCGCCGACAGGGCGGATCACCGGGGAGCTGTTTTTT. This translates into CASSPPTGRITGELFF.

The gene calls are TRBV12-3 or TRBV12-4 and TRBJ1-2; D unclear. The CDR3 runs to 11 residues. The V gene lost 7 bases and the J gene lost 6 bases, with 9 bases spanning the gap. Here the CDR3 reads CASILLDGYTF. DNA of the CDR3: TGTGCCAGCATCCTCCTTGATGGCTACACCTTC.

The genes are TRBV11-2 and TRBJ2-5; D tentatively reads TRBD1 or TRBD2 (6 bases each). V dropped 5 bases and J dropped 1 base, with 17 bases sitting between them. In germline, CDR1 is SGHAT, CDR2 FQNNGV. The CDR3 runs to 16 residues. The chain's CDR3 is CASSHYRGALQETQYF. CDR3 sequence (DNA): TGTGCCAGCAGCCATTATAGGGGGGCCCTCCAAGAGACCCAGTACTTC.

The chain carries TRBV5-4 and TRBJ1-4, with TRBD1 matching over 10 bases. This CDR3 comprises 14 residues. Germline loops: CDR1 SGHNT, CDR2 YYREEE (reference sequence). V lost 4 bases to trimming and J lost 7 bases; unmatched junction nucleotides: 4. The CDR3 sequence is CASSLGTGAEKLFF. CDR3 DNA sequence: TGTGCCAGCAGCCTCGGGACAGGGGCTGAAAAACTGTTTTTT.

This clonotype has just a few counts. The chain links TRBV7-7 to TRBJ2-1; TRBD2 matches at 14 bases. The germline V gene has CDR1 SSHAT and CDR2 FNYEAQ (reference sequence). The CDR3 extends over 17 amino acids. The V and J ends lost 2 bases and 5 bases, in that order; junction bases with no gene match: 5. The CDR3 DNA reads TGTGCCAGCAGCTTACGACTAGCGGGGGGGCCTCACAATGAGCAGTTCTTC. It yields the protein CASSLRLAGGPHNEQFF.

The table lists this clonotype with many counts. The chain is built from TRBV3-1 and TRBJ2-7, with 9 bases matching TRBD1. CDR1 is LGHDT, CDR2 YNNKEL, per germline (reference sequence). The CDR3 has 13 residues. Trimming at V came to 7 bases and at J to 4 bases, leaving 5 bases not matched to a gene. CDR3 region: CASNRGQGYEQYF. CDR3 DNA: TGTGCCAGCAACCGGGGACAGGGATACGAGCAGTACTTC.

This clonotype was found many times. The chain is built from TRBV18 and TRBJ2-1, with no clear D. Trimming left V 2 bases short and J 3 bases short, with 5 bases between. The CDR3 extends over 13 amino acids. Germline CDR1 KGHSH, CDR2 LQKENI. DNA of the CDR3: TGTGCCAGCTCACCAGGGAACTACAATGAGCAGTTCTTC. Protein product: CASSPGNYNEQFF.

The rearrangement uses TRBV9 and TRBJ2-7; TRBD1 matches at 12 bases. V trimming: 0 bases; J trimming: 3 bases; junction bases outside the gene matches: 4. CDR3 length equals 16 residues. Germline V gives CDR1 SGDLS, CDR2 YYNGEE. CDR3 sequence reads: CASSVAGQGALYEQYF. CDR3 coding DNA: TGTGCCAGCAGCGTAGCGGGACAGGGGGCACTCTACGAGCAGTACTTC.

Written as DNA, the CDR3 is TGTGCCAGCAGCTTAGCTGGCAGGGGTTGGACTGAAGCTTTCTTT. Its protein product is CASSLAGRGWTEAFF. This chain joins TRBV7-8 and TRBJ1-1; a possible D gene is TRBD1 (6 bases). V lost 0 bases, J lost 5 bases, and 13 bases lay in between. The CDR3 spans 15 residues. Germline-derived CDR1 and CDR2 are SGHVS and FQNEAQ.

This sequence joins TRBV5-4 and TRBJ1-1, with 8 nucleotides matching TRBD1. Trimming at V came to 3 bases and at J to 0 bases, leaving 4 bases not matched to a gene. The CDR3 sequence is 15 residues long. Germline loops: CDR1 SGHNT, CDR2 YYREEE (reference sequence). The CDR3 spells CASSSGQVMNTEAFF. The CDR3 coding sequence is TGTGCCAGCAGCTCGGGACAGGTTATGAACACTGAAGCTTTCTTT.

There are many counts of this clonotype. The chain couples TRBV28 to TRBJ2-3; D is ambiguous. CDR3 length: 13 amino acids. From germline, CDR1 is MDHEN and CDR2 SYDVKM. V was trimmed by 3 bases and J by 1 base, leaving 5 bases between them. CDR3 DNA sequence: TGTGCCAGCAGTTTGTCCGGCACAGATACGCAGTATTTT. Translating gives CASSLSGTDTQYF.

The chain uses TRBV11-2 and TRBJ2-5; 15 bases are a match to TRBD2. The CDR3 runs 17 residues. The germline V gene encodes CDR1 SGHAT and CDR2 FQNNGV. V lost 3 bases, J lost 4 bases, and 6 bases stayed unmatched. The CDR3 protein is CASSLGTSGGISETQYF. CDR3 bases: TGTGCCAGCAGCTTGGGGACTAGCGGGGGGATATCAGAGACCCAGTACTTC.

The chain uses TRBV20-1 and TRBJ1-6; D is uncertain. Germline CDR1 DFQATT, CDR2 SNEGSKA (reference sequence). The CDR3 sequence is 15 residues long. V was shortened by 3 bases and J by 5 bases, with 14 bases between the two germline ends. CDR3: CSASPAAKHNSPLHF. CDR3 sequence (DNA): TGCAGTGCTAGCCCCGCCGCAAAACATAATTCACCCCTCCACTTT.

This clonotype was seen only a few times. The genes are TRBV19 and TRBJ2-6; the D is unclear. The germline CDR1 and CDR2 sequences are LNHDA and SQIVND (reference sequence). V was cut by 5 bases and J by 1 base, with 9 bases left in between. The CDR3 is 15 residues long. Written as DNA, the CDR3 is TGTGCCAGTAGTCCCAGGAGTTCTGGGGCCAACGTCCTGACTTTC. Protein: CASSPRSSGANVLTF.

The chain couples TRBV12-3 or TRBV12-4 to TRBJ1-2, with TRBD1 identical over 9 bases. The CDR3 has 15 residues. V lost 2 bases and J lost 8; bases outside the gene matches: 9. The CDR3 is CASSLIGTGPGGYTF. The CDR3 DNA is TGTGCCAGCAGTTTAATTGGGACAGGGCCTGGCGGCTACACCTTC.

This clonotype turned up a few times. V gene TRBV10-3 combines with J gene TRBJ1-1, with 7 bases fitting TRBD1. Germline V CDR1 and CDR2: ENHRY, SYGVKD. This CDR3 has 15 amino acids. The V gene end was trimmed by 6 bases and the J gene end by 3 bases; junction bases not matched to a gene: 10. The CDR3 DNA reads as TGTGCCATCAGGGGGACAGTCCTTGGTGACACTGAAGCTTTCTTT. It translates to CAIRGTVLGDTEAFF.

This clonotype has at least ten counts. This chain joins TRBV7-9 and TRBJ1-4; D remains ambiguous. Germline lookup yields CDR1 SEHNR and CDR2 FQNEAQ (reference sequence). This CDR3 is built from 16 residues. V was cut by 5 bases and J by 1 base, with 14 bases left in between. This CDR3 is CASSTSPGLTNEKLFF. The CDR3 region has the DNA TGTGCCAGCAGCACCTCTCCAGGACTAACTAATGAAAAACTGTTTTTT. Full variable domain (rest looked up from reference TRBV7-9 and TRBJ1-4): DTGVSQNPRHKITKRGQNVTFRCDPISEHNRLYWYRQTLGQGPEFLTYFQNEAQLEKSRLLSDRFSAERPKGSFSTLEIQRTEQGDSAMYLCASSTSPGLTNEKLFFGSGTQLSVL.

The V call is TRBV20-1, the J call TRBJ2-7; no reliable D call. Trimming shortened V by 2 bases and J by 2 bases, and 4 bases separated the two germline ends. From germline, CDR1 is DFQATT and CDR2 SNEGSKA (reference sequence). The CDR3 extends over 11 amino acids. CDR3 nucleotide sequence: TGCAGTGCTAGAAATCCCTACGAGCAGTACTTC. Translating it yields CSARNPYEQYF.